The 25 T cell receptor beta chains below all came from one sample that was sequenced in a study of radiotherapy plus CTLA-4 blockade in lung cancer. Sequencing was performed with immunoSEQ multiplex PCR; in TCRdb, only in-frame clones are kept and a portion is missing. The data show 45,000 or so clones, roughly 76% seen once. Sequencing was performed on peripheral blood, taken from a patient treated with radiotherapy plus ipilimumab. Every receptor here comes from a human donor with non-small cell lung cancer who had stable disease on radiotherapy plus ipilimumab.

This clone has just one count. V is TRBV2 and J is TRBJ1-2, with unresolved D. This CDR3 has 11 amino acids. Looked up from germline, CDR1 is SNHLY and CDR2 is FYNNEI. The germline V and J ends were trimmed by 9 bases and 0 bases, with 5 bases remaining between them. Here the CDR3 reads CARGANYGYTF. The CDR3 coding sequence is TGTGCCAGAGGTGCTAACTATGGCTACACCTTC.

The chain recombines TRBV2 with TRBJ1-1; no clear D gene. This CDR3 contains 13 residues. CDR1 SNHLY and CDR2 FYNNEI come from the germline V gene. V lost 6 bases and J lost 0, with 8 bases in between. The CDR3 DNA sequence: TGTGCCAGCAGGCAGGCCATGAACACTGAAGCTTTCTTT. The encoded protein is CASRQAMNTEAFF.

This chain joins TRBV10-3 and TRBJ1-1; a weak D match, TRBD1 (5 bases). V was trimmed by 4 bases and J by 7 bases, leaving 16 bases between them. The CDR3 covers 14 residues. Germline CDR1 ENHRY, CDR2 SYGVKD. The CDR3 DNA reads TGTGCCATCAGTGCCCCGGGCGGAACAGGTGAAGCTTTCTTT. Its translation: CAISAPGGTGEAFF.

V usage is TRBV6-1 and J usage is TRBJ1-2; D is perhaps TRBD1 (6 bases). Germline V gene sequence: CDR1 MNHNS, CDR2 SASEGT. CDR3 length equals 11 residues. Trimming cost V 6 bases and J 8 bases, with 10 bases left between them. The CDR3 protein is CASSQGHGYTF. CDR3 bases: TGTGCCAGCAGCCAGGGACACGGCTACACCTTC.

V gene TRBV7-9 combines with J gene TRBJ2-7, with TRBD2 as a possible D gene (6 bases). Trimming pared 4 bases from V and 0 bases from J, leaving 19 bases between. Per germline, CDR1 SEHNR and CDR2 FQNEAQ (reference sequence). This CDR3 is 17 amino acids long. CDR3 in DNA: TGTGCCAGCAGCTCCGGGGTGGGGGGAATCCGCTCCTACGAGCAGTACTTC. Translation gives CASSSGVGGIRSYEQYF.

This clone was counted a few times. This chain links TRBV5-8 with TRBJ1-6; D unresolved. This CDR3 comprises 11 residues. Trimming cost V 4 bases and J 7 bases, with 3 bases left between them. CDR1 is SGHTS and CDR2 is YDEGEE in the germline V gene. This chain's CDR3 is CASSENSPLHF. The DNA for the CDR3 is TGTGCCAGCAGCGAGAATTCACCCCTCCACTTT.

The rearrangement links TRBV10-3 to TRBJ1-1; D uncertain. Germline V lookup: CDR1 ENHRY, CDR2 SYGVKD. The CDR3 contains 12 residues. V lost 6 bases and J 3 bases, leaving 8 bases between the germline ends. CDR3 sequence: CAISPGDTEAFF. DNA for the CDR3: TGTGCCATCAGCCCAGGCGACACTGAAGCTTTCTTT.

This clone has a handful of counts. This chain links TRBV9 with TRBJ1-4, with TRBD1 matching 9 bases. The CDR3 contains 14 residues. The V gene's germline CDR1 is SGDLS and CDR2 YYNGEE. Trimming removed 4 bases from V and 3 bases from J; junction bases left unmatched: 1. This CDR3 is CASSRQGANEKLFF. In DNA form, the CDR3 reads TGTGCCAGCAGCCGACAGGGGGCTAATGAAAAACTGTTTTTT.

This chain uses TRBV11-3 with TRBJ2-2; possibly TRBD2 for D (5 bases). The CDR3 is 14 residues long. Germline V gives CDR1 SGHNT, CDR2 YENEEA. V gave up 6 bases and J gave up 3 bases, with 11 bases separating them. The CDR3 nucleotides are TGTGCCAGCAGACTAGTTGCGGACACCGGGGAGCTGTTTTTT. Translating gives CASRLVADTGELFF. Combining the CDR3 with reference TRBV11-3 and TRBJ2-2 gives the whole variable domain EAGVVQSPRYKIIEKKQPVAFWCNPISGHNTLYWYLQNLGQGPELLIRYENEEAVDDSQLPKDRFSAERLKGVDSTLKIQPAELGDSAVYLCASRLVADTGELFFGEGSRLTVL.

This chain connects TRBV6-1 to TRBJ2-3; no definite D call. Germline V gene sequence: CDR1 MNHNS, CDR2 SASEGT. This CDR3 comprises 13 residues. Deletions cut 2 bases from V and 4 bases from J, with 7 bases between. The CDR3 here is CASSEMGPDTQYF. The CDR3 bases are TGTGCCAGCAGTGAAATGGGCCCAGATACGCAGTATTTT.

This clone was detected once. The rearrangement uses TRBV5-7 and TRBJ1-2; weak D call: TRBD1 (6 bases). TRBV5-7 is an ORF, and what it does is uncertain. This CDR3 spans 13 amino acids. Trimming shortened V by 1 base and J by 6 bases, and 10 bases separated the two germline ends. Here the CDR3 reads CASSLTGRDGYTF. The CDR3 DNA is TGTGCCAGCAGCTTGACAGGGCGGGATGGCTACACCTTC.

This sequence joins TRBV30 and TRBJ2-1; D is possibly TRBD1 (5 bases). Germline values: CDR1 GTSNPN, CDR2 SVGIG (reference sequence). This CDR3 region has 15 residues. With 4 bases removed from V and 5 bases from J, the gap between germline ends came to 18 bases. CDR3 in amino acids: CAWTKGKFSHNEQFF. The DNA for the CDR3 is TGTGCCTGGACCAAGGGGAAATTTAGCCACAATGAGCAGTTCTTC.

This clone was found once. The rearrangement joins TRBV7-8 to TRBJ2-3; 11 bases line up with TRBD1. V shed 5 bases and J 4 bases; nucleotides not matched to a gene: 5. The CDR3 sequence is 15 residues long. Germline loops: CDR1 SGHVS, CDR2 FQNEAQ. DNA for the CDR3: TGTGCCAGCAGCGGTCGGACAGGGGGCGCAGATACGCAGTATTTT. It translates to CASSGRTGGADTQYF.

The V gene is TRBV5-1, the J gene TRBJ2-6, with D perhaps matching TRBD1 or TRBD2 (6 bases each). V shed 0 bases and J shed 8 bases, with 12 bases lying between them. The CDR3 has 15 amino acids. The V gene's germline CDR1 is SGHRS and CDR2 YFSETQ. This CDR3 reads CASSLAEGETNVLTF. For the CDR3, the DNA is TGCGCCAGCAGCTTGGCGGAGGGGGAAACCAACGTCCTGACTTTC.

The chain has TRBV4-1 and TRBJ2-2, with 8 bases aligning to TRBD2. Germline CDR1 reads MGHRA; CDR2 reads YSYEKL. The CDR3 runs to 17 residues. The junction had 12 bases not matched to a gene; V was cut back by 4 bases and J by 5 bases. The chain's CDR3 is CASSLPGGEGKTGELFF. The CDR3 bases are TGCGCCAGCAGCCTCCCGGGAGGGGAGGGGAAAACCGGGGAGCTGTTTTTT.

This clone has only one observation. The rearrangement uses TRBV20-1 and TRBJ1-2; possible D gene TRBD1, 5 bases. The V gene's germline CDR1 is DFQATT and CDR2 SNEGSKA (reference sequence). The CDR3 is 11 amino acids. Trimming took 5 bases from V and 4 from J, leaving 8 bases between them. The CDR3 DNA sequence: TGCAGTGCTTGGGACGGCTATGGCTACACCTTC. This encodes CSAWDGYGYTF.

This clone was found once. The chain is built from TRBV9 and TRBJ2-1; 9 bases are a match to TRBD2. The junction had 2 bases not matched to a gene; V was cut back by 0 bases and J by 4 bases. This CDR3 spans 15 amino acids. Per germline, CDR1 SGDLS and CDR2 YYNGEE. In nucleotides, the CDR3 is TGTGCCAGCAGCGTAGCTAGCGGGGTGTACAATGAGCAGTTCTTC. It specifies CASSVASGVYNEQFF.

The rearrangement uses TRBV5-6 and TRBJ1-1, with a weak D call TRBD1 (5 bases). CDR1 is SGHDT, CDR2 YYEEEE, per germline. V lost 4 bases and J 7 bases, leaving 23 bases between the germline ends. CDR3 size: 16 residues. Here the CDR3 reads CASSPTGAGRVYEAFF. Here the CDR3 DNA reads TGTGCCAGCAGCCCCACCGGGGCAGGGAGGGTGTATGAAGCTTTCTTT.

J is TRBJ1-1 and V is TRBV18, with TRBD1 as a possible D gene (5 bases). The V end was cut by 5 bases, the J end by 8 bases, with 18 bases between. Germline V gives CDR1 KGHSH, CDR2 LQKENI. This CDR3 has 14 amino acids. Here the CDR3 reads CASSFDRDSKEAFF. DNA of the CDR3: TGTGCCAGCTCATTCGATCGTGACAGCAAAGAAGCTTTCTTT.

This clone was counted a few times. V is TRBV10-1 and J is TRBJ2-2; 9 bases map to TRBD1. Trimming at V came to 3 bases and at J to 5 bases, leaving 4 bases not matched to a gene. This CDR3 contains 15 residues. CDR1 and CDR2 (germline): WNHNN, SYGVQD (reference sequence). CDR3 nucleotide sequence: TGCGCCAGCAGTGACTCAGGACAGGGGACCGGGGAGCTGTTTTTT. The encoded protein is CASSDSGQGTGELFF.

This chain uses TRBV7-2 with TRBJ1-4, with D perhaps matching TRBD1 (5 bases). The CDR3 runs 14 residues. V lost 4 bases, J lost 7 bases, and 13 bases lay in between. CDR1 SGHTA and CDR2 FQGNSA come from the germline V gene. The chain's CDR3 is CASSSQGGAEKLFF. Here the CDR3 DNA reads TGTGCCAGCAGCTCTCAGGGTGGGGCTGAAAAACTGTTTTTT.

The chain couples TRBV7-8 to TRBJ2-7; D might be TRBD1 (6 bases). Trimming shortened V by 0 bases and J by 3 bases, and 12 bases separated the two germline ends. Germline lookup yields CDR1 SGHVS and CDR2 FQNEAQ. The CDR3 is made up of 15 amino acids. For the CDR3, the DNA is TGTGCCAGCAGCTTAGCCCAGGGGCAGTTCTACGAGCAGTACGTC. Its protein is CASSLAQGQFYEQYV.

The J gene is TRBJ1-1, the V gene TRBV30; possibly TRBD1 for D (6 bases). V lost 0 bases, J lost 1 base, and 27 bases lay in between. This CDR3 has 20 amino acids. CDR1 and CDR2 (germline): GTSNPN, SVGIG (reference sequence). The DNA of the CDR3 is TGTGCCTGGAGTGTACGGATTTTTGGAAGGGGGAAGCTGGGGAACACTGAAGCTTTCTTT. Its translation: CAWSVRIFGRGKLGNTEAFF.

J is TRBJ2-5 and V is TRBV27; D is unclear. The CDR3 extends over 13 amino acids. Germline-derived CDR1 and CDR2 are MNHEY and SMNVEV (reference sequence). V lost 5 bases, J lost 0 bases, and 7 bases lay in between. In DNA, the CDR3 is TGTGCCAGCAGTCCAGTGTACCAAGAGACCCAGTACTTC. This codes for CASSPVYQETQYF.

The V and J genes are TRBV5-1 and TRBJ1-2; D is perhaps TRBD1 (5 bases). CDR3 size: 15 residues. Germline V gene lookup returns CDR1 SGHRS and CDR2 YFSETQ. Trimming left V 5 bases short and J 3 bases short, with 17 bases between. DNA of the CDR3: TGCGCCAGCAGGATAGGCCCAGGGTTGGACTATGGCTACACCTTC. Translated: CASRIGPGLDYGYTF.